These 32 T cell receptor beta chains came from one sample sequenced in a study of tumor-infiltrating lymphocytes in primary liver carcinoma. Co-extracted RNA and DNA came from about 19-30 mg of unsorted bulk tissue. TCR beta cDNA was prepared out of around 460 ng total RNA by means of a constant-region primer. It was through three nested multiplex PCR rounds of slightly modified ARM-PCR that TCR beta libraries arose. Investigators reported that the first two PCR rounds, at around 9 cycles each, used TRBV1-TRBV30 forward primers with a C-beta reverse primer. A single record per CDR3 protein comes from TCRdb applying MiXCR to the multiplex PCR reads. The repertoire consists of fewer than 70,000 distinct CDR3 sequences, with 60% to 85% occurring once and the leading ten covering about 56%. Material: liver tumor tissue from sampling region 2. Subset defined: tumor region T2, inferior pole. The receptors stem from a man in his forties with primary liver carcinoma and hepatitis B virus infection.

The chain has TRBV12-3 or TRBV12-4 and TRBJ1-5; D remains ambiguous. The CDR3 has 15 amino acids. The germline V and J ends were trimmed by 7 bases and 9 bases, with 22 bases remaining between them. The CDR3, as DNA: TGTGCCAGCACGCGAGGCACCGCAATAAATTGGCCCCAGCATTTT. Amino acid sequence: CASTRGTAINWPQHF.

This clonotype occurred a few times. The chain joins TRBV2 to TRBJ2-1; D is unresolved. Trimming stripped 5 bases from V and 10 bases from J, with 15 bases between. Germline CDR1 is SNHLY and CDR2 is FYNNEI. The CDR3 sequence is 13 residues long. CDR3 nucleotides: TGTGCCAGCAGTCGGCCTAGAATCGGAGAGCAGTTCTTC. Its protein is CASSRPRIGEQFF.

The CDR3 loop reads CVNSLPTSGKPTDTQYF. The CDR3 DNA reads as TGTGTCAACAGCCTGCCGACTAGCGGGAAGCCCACAGATACGCAGTATTTT. V and J are TRBV11-2 and TRBJ2-3, with TRBD2 matching 11 bases. CDR1 and CDR2 from the germline V gene are SGHAT and FQNNGV. The CDR3 runs 17 residues.

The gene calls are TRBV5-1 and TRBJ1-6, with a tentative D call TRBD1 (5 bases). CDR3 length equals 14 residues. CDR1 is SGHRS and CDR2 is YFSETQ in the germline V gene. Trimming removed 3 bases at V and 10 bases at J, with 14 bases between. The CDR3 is CASSSLRGESPLHF. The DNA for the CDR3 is TGCGCCAGCAGCTCCCTGAGAGGGGAGTCACCCCTCCACTTT.

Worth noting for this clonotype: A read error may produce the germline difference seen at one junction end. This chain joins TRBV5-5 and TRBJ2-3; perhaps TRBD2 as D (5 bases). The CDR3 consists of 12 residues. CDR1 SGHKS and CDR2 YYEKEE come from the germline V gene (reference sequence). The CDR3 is CVSSFGLDTQYF. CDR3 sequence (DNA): TGCGTCAGCAGCTTTGGACTCGATACGCAGTATTTT. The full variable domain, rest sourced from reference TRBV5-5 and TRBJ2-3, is DAGVTQSPTHLIKTRGQQVTLRCSPISGHKSVSWYQQVLGQGPQFIFQYYEKEERGRGNFPDRFSARQFPNYSSELNVNALLLGDSALYLCVSSFGLDTQYFGPGTRLTVL.

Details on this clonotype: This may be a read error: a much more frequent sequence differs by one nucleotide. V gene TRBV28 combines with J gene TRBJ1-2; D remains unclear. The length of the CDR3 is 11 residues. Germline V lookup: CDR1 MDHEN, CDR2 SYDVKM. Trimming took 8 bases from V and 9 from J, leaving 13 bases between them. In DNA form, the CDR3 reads TGTGCCAGCTGTGACCTGATAAGCTACACCTTC. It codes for CASCDLISYTF.

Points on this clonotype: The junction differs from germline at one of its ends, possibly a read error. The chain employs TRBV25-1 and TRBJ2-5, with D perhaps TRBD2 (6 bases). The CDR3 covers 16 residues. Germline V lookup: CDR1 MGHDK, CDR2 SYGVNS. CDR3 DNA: TGTGTCAGCAGCATTATAGGGGAGGCCGGTGGAAAGACCCAGTACTTC. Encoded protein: CVSSIIGEAGGKTQYF.

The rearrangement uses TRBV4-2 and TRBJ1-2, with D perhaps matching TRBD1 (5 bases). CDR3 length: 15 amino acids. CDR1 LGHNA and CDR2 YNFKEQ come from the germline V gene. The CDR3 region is CPNSQDVQGTYGYTF. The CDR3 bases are TGTCCCAACAGCCAAGATGTCCAGGGTACCTATGGCTACACCTTC.

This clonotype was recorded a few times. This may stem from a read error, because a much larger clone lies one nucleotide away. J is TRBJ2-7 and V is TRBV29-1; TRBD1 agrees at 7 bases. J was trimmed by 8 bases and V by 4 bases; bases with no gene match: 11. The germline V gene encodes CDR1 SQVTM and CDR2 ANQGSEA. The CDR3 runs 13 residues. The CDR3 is CSVAPTGLHKQYF. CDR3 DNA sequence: TGCAGCGTTGCCCCGACAGGGCTCCACAAGCAGTACTTC.

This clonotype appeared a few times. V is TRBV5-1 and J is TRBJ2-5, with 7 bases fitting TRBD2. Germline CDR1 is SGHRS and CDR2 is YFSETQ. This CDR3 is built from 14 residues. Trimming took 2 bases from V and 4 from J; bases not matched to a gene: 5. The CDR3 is CASSFGLDGETQYF. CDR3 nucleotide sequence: TGCGCCAGCAGCTTTGGACTAGATGGAGAGACCCAGTACTTC.

CDR3 loop: CDSSPGFANTGELFF. In DNA, the CDR3 is TGTGATAGCAGCCCAGGGTTCGCGAACACCGGGGAGCTGTTTTTT. V and J are TRBV5-6 and TRBJ2-2; tentative D call: TRBD1 (5 bases). Germline lookup yields CDR1 SGHDT and CDR2 YYEEEE. The CDR3 extends over 15 amino acids.

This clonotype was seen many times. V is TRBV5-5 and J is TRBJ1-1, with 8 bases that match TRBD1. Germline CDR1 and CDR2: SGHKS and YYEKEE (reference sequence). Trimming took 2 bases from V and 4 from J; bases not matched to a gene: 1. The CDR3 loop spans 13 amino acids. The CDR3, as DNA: TGTGCCAGCAGCTTAGACAGGGGCACTGAAGCTTTCTTT. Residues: CASSLDRGTEAFF.

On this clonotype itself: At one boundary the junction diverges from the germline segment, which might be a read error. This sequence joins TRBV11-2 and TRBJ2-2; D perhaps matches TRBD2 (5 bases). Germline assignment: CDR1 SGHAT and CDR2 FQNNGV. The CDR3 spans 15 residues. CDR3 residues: CARSFVGSNTGELYF. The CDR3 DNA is TGTGCCAGGAGCTTTGTGGGATCGAACACCGGGGAGCTGTATTTT.

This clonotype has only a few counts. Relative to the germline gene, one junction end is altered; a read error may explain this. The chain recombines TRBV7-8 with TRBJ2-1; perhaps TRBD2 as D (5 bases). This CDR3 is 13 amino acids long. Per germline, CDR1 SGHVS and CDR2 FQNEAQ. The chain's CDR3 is CTSSLGRAGEQFF. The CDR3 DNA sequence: TGTACCAGCAGCCTAGGGCGGGCCGGGGAGCAGTTCTTC.

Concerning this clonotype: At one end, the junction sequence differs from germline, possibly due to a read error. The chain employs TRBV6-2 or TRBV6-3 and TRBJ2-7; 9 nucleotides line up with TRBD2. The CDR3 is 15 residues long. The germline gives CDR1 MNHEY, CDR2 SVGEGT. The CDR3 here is CANSTPTSGGYGQYF. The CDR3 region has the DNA TGTGCCAACAGCACTCCGACTAGCGGAGGGTACGGGCAGTACTTC.

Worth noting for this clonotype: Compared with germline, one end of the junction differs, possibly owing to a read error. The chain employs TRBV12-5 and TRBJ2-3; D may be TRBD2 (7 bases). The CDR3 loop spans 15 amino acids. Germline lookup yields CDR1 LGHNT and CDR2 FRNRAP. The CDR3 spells CAGGSEAGHTDTQYF. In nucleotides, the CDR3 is TGTGCTGGTGGTTCCGAAGCGGGACACACAGATACGCAGTATTTT.

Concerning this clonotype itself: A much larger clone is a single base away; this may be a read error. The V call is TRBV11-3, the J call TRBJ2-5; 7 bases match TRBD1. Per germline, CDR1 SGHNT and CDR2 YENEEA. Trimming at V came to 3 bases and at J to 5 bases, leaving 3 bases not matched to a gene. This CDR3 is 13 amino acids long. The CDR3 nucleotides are TGTGCCAGCAGCTTGCAGGGGGAGGAGACCCAGTACTTC. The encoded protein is CASSLQGEETQYF.

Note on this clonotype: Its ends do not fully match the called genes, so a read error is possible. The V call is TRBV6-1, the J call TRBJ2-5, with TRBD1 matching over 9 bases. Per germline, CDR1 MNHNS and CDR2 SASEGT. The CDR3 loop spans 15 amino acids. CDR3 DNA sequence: TGTGCCAGCTACACCTACGGGACAGGGAGAAAGACTCAGTACTTC. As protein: CASYTYGTGRKTQYF.

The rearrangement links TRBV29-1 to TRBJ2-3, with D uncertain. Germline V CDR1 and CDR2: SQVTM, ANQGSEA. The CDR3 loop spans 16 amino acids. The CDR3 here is CSVLWRVRTSTDTQYF. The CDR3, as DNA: TGCAGTGTCCTCTGGAGAGTTCGCACGAGCACAGATACGCAGTATTTT.

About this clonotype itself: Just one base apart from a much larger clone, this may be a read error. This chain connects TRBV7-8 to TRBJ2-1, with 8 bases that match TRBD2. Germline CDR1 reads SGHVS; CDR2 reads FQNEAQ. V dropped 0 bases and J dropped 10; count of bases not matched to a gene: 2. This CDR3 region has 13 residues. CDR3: CASSLAGRGEQFF. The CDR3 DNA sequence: TGTGCCAGCAGCTTAGCCGGGAGGGGAGAGCAGTTCTTC. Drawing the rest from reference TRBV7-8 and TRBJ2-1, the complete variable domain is GAGVSQSPRYKVAKRGQDVALRCDPISGHVSLFWYQQALGQGPEFLTYFQNEAQLDKSGLPSDRFFAERPEGSVSTLKIQRTQQEDSAVYLCASSLAGRGEQFFGPGTRLTVL.

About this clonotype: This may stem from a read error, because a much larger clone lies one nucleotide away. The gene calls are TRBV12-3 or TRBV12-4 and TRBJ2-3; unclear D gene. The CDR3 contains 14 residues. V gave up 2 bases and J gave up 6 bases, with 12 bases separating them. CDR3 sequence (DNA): TGTGCCAGCAGTTTATCGGCGCGTAGTGATACGCAGTATTTT. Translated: CASSLSARSDTQYF.

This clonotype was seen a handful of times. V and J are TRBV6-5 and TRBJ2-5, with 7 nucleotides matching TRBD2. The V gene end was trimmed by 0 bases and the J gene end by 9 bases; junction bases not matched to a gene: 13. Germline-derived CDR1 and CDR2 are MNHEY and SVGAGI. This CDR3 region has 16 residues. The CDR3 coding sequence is TGTGCCAGCAGTTACTCGAGCGGGGCCGGAGGGGAGGCCCAGTACTTC. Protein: CASSYSSGAGGEAQYF.

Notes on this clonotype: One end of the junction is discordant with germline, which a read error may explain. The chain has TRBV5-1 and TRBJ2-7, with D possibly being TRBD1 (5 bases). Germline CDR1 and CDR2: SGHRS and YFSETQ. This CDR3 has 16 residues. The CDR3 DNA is TGCGCCAGCAGCTCAAACAGGCTTAAGACCTCCTACCAGCAGTACTTC. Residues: CASSSNRLKTSYQQYF.

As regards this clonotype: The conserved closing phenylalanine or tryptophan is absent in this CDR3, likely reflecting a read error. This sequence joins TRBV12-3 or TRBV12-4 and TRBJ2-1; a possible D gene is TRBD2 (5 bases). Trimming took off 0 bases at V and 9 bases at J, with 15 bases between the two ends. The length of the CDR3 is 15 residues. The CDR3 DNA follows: TGTGCCAGCAGTTTAGCCGGGGATATCTATTCTGAGCAGTTCTTA. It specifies CASSLAGDIYSEQFL.

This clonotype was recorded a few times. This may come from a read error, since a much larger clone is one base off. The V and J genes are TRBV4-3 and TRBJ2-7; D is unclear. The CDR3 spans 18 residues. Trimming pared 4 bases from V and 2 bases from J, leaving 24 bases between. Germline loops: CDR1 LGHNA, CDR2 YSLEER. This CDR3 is CASSRVGREDVLAYEQYF. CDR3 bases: TGCGCCAGCAGCCGAGTAGGGCGAGAGGACGTATTAGCCTACGAGCAGTACTTC.

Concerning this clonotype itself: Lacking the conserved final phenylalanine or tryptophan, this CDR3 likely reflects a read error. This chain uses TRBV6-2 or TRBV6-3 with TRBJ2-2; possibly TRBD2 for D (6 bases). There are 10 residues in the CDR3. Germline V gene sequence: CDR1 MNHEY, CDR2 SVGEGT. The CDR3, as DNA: TGTGTCAGCGGGCCCGGGGAGCTGTTTTAT. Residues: CVSGPGELFY.

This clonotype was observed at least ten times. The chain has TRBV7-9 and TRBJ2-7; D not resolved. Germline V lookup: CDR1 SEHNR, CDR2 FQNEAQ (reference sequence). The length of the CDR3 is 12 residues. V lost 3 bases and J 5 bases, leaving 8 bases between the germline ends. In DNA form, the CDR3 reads TGTGCCAGCAGCTTTCTTGGGGACGAGCAGTACTTC. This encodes CASSFLGDEQYF.

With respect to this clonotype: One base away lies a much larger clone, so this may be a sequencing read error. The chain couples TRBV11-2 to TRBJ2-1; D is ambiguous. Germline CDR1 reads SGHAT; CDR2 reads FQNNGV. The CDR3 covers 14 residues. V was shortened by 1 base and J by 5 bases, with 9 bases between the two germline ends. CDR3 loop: CASSLGWLNNEQFF. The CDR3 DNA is TGTGCCAGCAGCTTAGGGTGGTTGAACAATGAGCAGTTCTTC.

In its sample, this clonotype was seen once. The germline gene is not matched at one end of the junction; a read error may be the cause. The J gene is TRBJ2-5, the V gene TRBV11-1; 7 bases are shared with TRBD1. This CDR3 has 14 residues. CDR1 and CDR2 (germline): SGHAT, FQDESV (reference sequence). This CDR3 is CASSFNRGQETRYF. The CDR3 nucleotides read TGTGCCAGCAGCTTTAATAGGGGGCAGGAGACCCGGTACTTC. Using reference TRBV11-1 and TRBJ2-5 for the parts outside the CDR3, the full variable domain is EAEVAQSPRYKITEKSQAVAFWCDPISGHATLYWYRQILGQGPELLVQFQDESVVDDSQLPKDRFSAERLKGVDSTLKIQPAELGDSAMYLCASSFNRGQETRYFGPGTRLLVL.

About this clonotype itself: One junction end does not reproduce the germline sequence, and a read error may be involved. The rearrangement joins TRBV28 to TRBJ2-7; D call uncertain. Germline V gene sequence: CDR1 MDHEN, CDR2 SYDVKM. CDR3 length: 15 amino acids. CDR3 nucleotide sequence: TGTGCCAGCGGTCCGACCTACACCTTGCTCTACGAGCAATACTTC. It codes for CASGPTYTLLYEQYF.

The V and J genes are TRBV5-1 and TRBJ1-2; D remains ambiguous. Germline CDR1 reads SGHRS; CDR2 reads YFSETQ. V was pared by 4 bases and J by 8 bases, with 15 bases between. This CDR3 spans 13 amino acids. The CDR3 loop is CASSVEGVRGYTF. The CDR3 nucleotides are TGCGCCAGCAGCGTGGAAGGAGTCCGAGGCTACACCTTC.

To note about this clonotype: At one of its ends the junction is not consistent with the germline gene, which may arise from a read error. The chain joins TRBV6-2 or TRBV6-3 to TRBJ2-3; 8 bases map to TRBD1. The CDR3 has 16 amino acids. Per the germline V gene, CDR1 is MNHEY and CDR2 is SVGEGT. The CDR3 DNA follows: TGTGCCTGCAGTAACGGCAGGGGGCTTCACCTAGATACGCATTATTTT. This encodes CACSNGRGLHLDTHYF.